The 28 T cell receptor beta chains below all came from one sample that was sequenced in a study of T cell responses to AZD1222 COVID-19 vaccine. Only in-frame clones appear in the TCRdb table, and some are missing; sequencing was by immunoSEQ multiplex PCR. The sample includes 150,000 or so clones, around 92% of them seen just once. The material sequenced was peripheral blood, taken on day 0 of AZD1222 vaccination. These receptors all stem from an adult in good health.

The chain recombines TRBV2 with TRBJ1-5; D may be TRBD1 (6 bases). Germline V gene sequence: CDR1 SNHLY, CDR2 FYNNEI. Trimming pared 6 bases from V and 3 bases from J, leaving 15 bases between. The CDR3 spans 15 residues. The CDR3 here is CASRLTGSSNQPQHF. In DNA, the CDR3 is TGTGCCAGCAGGTTAACAGGGTCCTCCAATCAGCCCCAGCATTTT.

V usage is TRBV19 and J usage is TRBJ2-6, with TRBD1 matching 9 bases. Germline CDR1 reads LNHDA; CDR2 reads SQIVND (reference sequence). Trimming cost V 5 bases and J 4 bases; bases outside gene matches: 12. There are 18 residues in the CDR3. The CDR3 DNA follows: TGTGCCAGTAGTCCTCGGGACAGGGCGGGTAGAGGGGCCAACGTCCTGACTTTC. It specifies CASSPRDRAGRGANVLTF. The entire variable domain, with the rest obtained from reference TRBV19 and TRBJ2-6, is as follows: DGGITQSPKYLFRKEGQNVTLSCEQNLNHDAMYWYRQDPGQGLRLIYYSQIVNDFQKGDIAEGYSVSREKKESFPLTVTSAQKNPTAFYLCASSPRDRAGRGANVLTFGAGSRLTVL.

The chain couples TRBV6-5 to TRBJ2-7, with D perhaps matching TRBD2 (5 bases). The length of the CDR3 is 14 residues. V lost 8 bases, J lost 4 bases, and 18 bases lay in between. CDR1 and CDR2 (germline): MNHEY, SVGAGI. This CDR3 reads CASLGELSVYEQYF. As DNA, the CDR3 is TGTGCCAGCCTCGGGGAACTTTCAGTTTACGAGCAGTACTTC.

There are a few counts of this clone. This chain uses TRBV5-1 with TRBJ2-2; D is uncertain. The CDR3 extends over 16 amino acids. The germline V and J ends were trimmed by 0 bases and 5 bases, with 14 bases remaining between them. Germline CDR1 and CDR2: SGHRS and YFSETQ. CDR3 sequence reads: CASSLESGSLTGELFF. In nucleotides, the CDR3 is TGCGCCAGCAGCTTGGAATCAGGATCTTTAACCGGGGAGCTGTTTTTT.

The chain joins TRBV5-1 to TRBJ2-7, with TRBD2 matching over 7 bases. The CDR3 contains 14 residues. Germline-derived CDR1 and CDR2 are SGHRS and YFSETQ. Unmatched junction bases numbered 5, after V lost 2 bases and J lost 3 bases. The CDR3 nucleotides read TGCGCCAGCAGCTTCGGACTAGTCAACTACGAGCAGTACTTC. This translates into CASSFGLVNYEQYF. The full variable domain, in which reference TRBV5-1 and TRBJ2-7 provide the parts outside the CDR3, is KAGVTQTPRYLIKTRGQQVTLSCSPISGHRSVSWYQQTPGQGLQFLFEYFSETQRNKGNFPGRFSGRQFSNSRSEMNVSTLELGDSALYLCASSFGLVNYEQYFGPGTRLTVT.

The chain employs TRBV19 and TRBJ2-1, with D uncertain. The germline V gene encodes CDR1 LNHDA and CDR2 SQIVND (reference sequence). The CDR3 totals 16 residues. Trimming shortened V by 4 bases and J by 5 bases, and 18 bases separated the two germline ends. DNA for the CDR3: TGTGCCAGTAGTAGATACAGCGAATCCCCTAACAATGAGCAGTTCTTC. Translated, it gives CASSRYSESPNNEQFF.

The rearrangement joins TRBV4-1 to TRBJ1-6, with TRBD1 matching 7 bases. The CDR3 sequence is 15 residues long. J was trimmed by 10 bases and V by 6 bases; bases with no gene match: 12. Germline V CDR1 and CDR2: MGHRA, YSYEKL. The CDR3 loop is CASSYSGTDRSPLHF. CDR3 coding DNA: TGCGCCAGCAGTTACTCCGGGACAGACCGATCACCCCTCCACTTT.

The V gene is TRBV6-2 or TRBV6-3, the J gene TRBJ1-1, with D unclear. The CDR3 is made up of 15 amino acids. The germline CDR1 and CDR2 sequences are MNHEY and SVGEGT. Trimming took 6 bases from V and 0 from J, leaving 14 bases between them. Written as DNA, the CDR3 is TGTGCCAGCAGCCTGCGGATGGTAGTGAACACTGAAGCTTTCTTT. It encodes CASSLRMVVNTEAFF.

V usage is TRBV18 and J usage is TRBJ2-7; 13 positions match TRBD2. J was trimmed by 6 bases and V by 3 bases; bases with no gene match: 8. The CDR3 is made up of 16 amino acids. Germline CDR1 KGHSH, CDR2 LQKENI. The CDR3 is CASSPPGLAGASEQYF. CDR3 nucleotide sequence: TGTGCCAGCTCACCCCCTGGACTAGCGGGAGCCTCCGAGCAGTACTTC.

This clone came up a few times. This chain connects TRBV7-6 to TRBJ2-7; D tentatively fits TRBD1 or TRBD2 (5 bases each). Per the germline V gene, CDR1 is SGHVS and CDR2 is FNYEAQ. The CDR3 is made up of 16 amino acids. V was trimmed by 0 bases and J by 5 bases, leaving 17 bases between them. This chain's CDR3 is CASSLAHKGRRDEQYF. The CDR3 DNA reads TGTGCCAGCAGCTTAGCGCATAAGGGACGACGAGACGAGCAGTACTTC. Drawing the rest from reference TRBV7-6 and TRBJ2-7, the complete variable domain is GAGVSQSPRYKVTKRGQDVALRCDPISGHVSLYWYRQALGQGPEFLTYFNYEAQQDKSGLPNDRFSAERPEGSISTLTIQRTEQRDSAMYRCASSLAHKGRRDEQYFGPGTRLTVT.

V usage is TRBV13 and J usage is TRBJ1-1, with a weak D call TRBD1 (5 bases). The CDR3 loop spans 15 amino acids. Germline CDR1 is PRHDT and CDR2 is FYEKMQ (reference sequence). Trimming pared 5 bases from V and 2 bases from J, leaving 15 bases between. The CDR3 DNA is TGTGCCAGCAGCCCTGGGCCAGGGTCAAACACTGAAGCTTTCTTT. Amino acid sequence: CASSPGPGSNTEAFF.

The gene calls are TRBV3-1 (or the pseudogene TRBV3-2) and TRBJ1-1, with D possibly matching TRBD1 (6 bases). CDR3 length: 12 amino acids. Deletions cut 4 bases from V and 10 bases from J, with 13 bases between. CDR1 is LGHDT and CDR2 is YNNKEL in the germline V gene (reference sequence). The CDR3 loop is CASSLTGSAAFF. DNA of the CDR3: TGTGCCAGCAGCCTTACAGGGTCTGCAGCTTTCTTT.

This chain joins TRBV5-1 and TRBJ2-2; 11 nucleotides align to TRBD2. CDR1 SGHRS and CDR2 YFSETQ come from the germline V gene. The J segment lost 5 bases and the V segment lost 4 bases, leaving 7 bases of the junction unmatched. The CDR3 sequence is 16 residues long. The CDR3 region is CASSMLTSGKTGELFF. The CDR3 region has the DNA TGCGCCAGCAGCATGCTGACTAGCGGGAAAACCGGGGAGCTGTTTTTT.

The V and J genes are TRBV9 and TRBJ1-2; D is perhaps TRBD1 (5 bases). Trimming took 3 bases from V and 4 from J, leaving 13 bases between them. CDR1 is SGDLS and CDR2 is YYNGEE in the germline V gene. This CDR3 comprises 14 residues. The CDR3 DNA is TGTGCCAGCAGCGGACTTGACAGCTCCTATGGCTACACCTTC. Amino acids: CASSGLDSSYGYTF.

The sample holds one count of this clone. This chain uses TRBV28 with TRBJ1-5; D call uncertain. V was pared by 4 bases and J by 2 bases, with 9 bases between. The germline gives CDR1 MDHEN, CDR2 SYDVKM. CDR3 length: 14 amino acids. CDR3: CASSSVWGNQPQHF. The CDR3 DNA is TGTGCCAGCAGTTCCGTTTGGGGCAATCAGCCCCAGCATTTT.

This sequence joins TRBV2 and TRBJ1-2; D uncertain. The germline CDR1 and CDR2 sequences are SNHLY and FYNNEI. Deletions cut 5 bases from V and 1 base from J, with 11 bases between. This CDR3 has 14 residues. In DNA, the CDR3 is TGTGCCAGCAGTCCGACATACCTTAACTATGGCTACACCTTC. As protein: CASSPTYLNYGYTF.

Concerning this clone: Other DNA variants within this sample encode the same CDR3. J is TRBJ2-5 and V is TRBV18; D is ambiguous. This CDR3 contains 11 residues. Trimming stripped 6 bases from V and 2 bases from J, with 4 bases between. CDR1 and CDR2 (germline): KGHSH, LQKENI. CDR3 DNA sequence: TGTGCCAGCTCGTCGCAAGAGACCCAGTACTTC. Translated, it gives CASSSQETQYF.

CDR3 region: CATSRGGGYEQFF. In DNA, the CDR3 is TGTGCCACCAGCAGAGGGGGGGGATATGAGCAGTTCTTC. The chain links TRBV15 to TRBJ2-1, with TRBD2 matching 7 bases. With 1 base clipped from V and 8 bases from J, the junction kept 2 bases outside the gene matches. Germline V gene lookup returns CDR1 LNHNV and CDR2 YYDKDF (reference sequence). The CDR3 has 13 amino acids.

This chain joins TRBV29-1 and TRBJ1-2; 7 bases fit TRBD1. V shed 5 bases, J shed 4 bases, and the junction held 16 bases outside the gene matches. The CDR3 spans 16 residues. Germline V gives CDR1 SQVTM, CDR2 ANQGSEA. The CDR3 DNA is TGCAGCGTTCTTGTAGGGGGCCGGCCCCATCGCTATGGCTACACCTTC. It codes for CSVLVGGRPHRYGYTF.

The chain couples TRBV18 to TRBJ1-2; 9 bases are a match to TRBD1. Germline V lookup: CDR1 KGHSH, CDR2 LQKENI. V lost 3 bases, J lost 7 bases, and 9 bases stayed unmatched. This CDR3 has 15 amino acids. The CDR3 DNA is TGTGCCAGCTCACCGCCAAACAGGGGGCGGGGTGGCTACACCTTC. As protein: CASSPPNRGRGGYTF.

V and J are TRBV7-9 and TRBJ2-5, with 9 nucleotides matching TRBD2. The CDR3 has 14 residues. V lost 5 bases, J lost 4 bases, and 5 bases stayed unmatched. Germline values: CDR1 SEHNR, CDR2 FQNEAQ (reference sequence). The CDR3 here is CASSLGTSRETQYF. CDR3 bases: TGTGCCAGCAGCCTAGGGACTAGCAGAGAGACCCAGTACTTC.

In DNA, the CDR3 is TGCGCCAGCAACCCCGGAGGTACAGGGAATGAAAAACTGTTTTTT. Residues: CASNPGGTGNEKLFF. The rearrangement joins TRBV5-1 to TRBJ1-4, with D possibly TRBD1 on 6 matching bases. Trimming removed 6 bases from V and 5 bases from J, with 17 bases in between. The CDR3 covers 15 residues. The germline V gene encodes CDR1 SGHRS and CDR2 YFSETQ.

The chain has TRBV7-2 and TRBJ2-1, with TRBD2 identical over 7 bases. Germline V gene data show CDR1 as SGHTA and CDR2 as FQGNSA. V lost 5 bases to trimming and J lost 6 bases; unmatched junction nucleotides: 13. CDR3 size: 16 residues. The DNA for the CDR3 is TGTGCCAGCAGCCCCGCAGTGCGGGAGCTGTCCAATGAGCAGTTCTTC. This encodes CASSPAVRELSNEQFF.

V is TRBV6-5 and J is TRBJ2-7, with 7 positions matching TRBD2. CDR1 MNHEY and CDR2 SVGAGI come from the germline V gene. The CDR3 has 15 amino acids. The J segment lost 6 bases and the V segment lost 2 bases, leaving 10 bases of the junction unmatched. CDR3 sequence (DNA): TGTGCCAGCAGTTACCCTCAGGGAGGGACCTTCGAGCAGTACTTC. Its protein is CASSYPQGGTFEQYF.

The rearrangement uses TRBV5-4 and TRBJ2-5; D uncertain. This CDR3 comprises 13 residues. The V gene lost 3 bases and the J gene lost 0 bases, with 6 bases spanning the gap. CDR1 is SGHNT, CDR2 YYREEE, per germline (reference sequence). The CDR3 loop is CASSWTNQETQYF. The CDR3, as DNA: TGTGCCAGCAGCTGGACGAACCAAGAGACCCAGTACTTC.

A single count supports this clone. This chain links TRBV7-9 with TRBJ2-7; 7 bases match TRBD2. Germline V gives CDR1 SEHNR, CDR2 FQNEAQ (reference sequence). Losses at the gene ends were 0 bases for V and 2 bases for J; bases not matched to a gene: 1. The CDR3 has 14 amino acids. CDR3 nucleotide sequence: TGTGCCAGCAGCTTAGCGGGAGGGCCCTACGAGCAGTACTTC. It encodes CASSLAGGPYEQYF.

The CDR3 loop reads CAISDRAGNTEAFF. Here the CDR3 DNA reads TGTGCCATCAGTGACCGGGCGGGGAACACTGAAGCTTTCTTT. The chain recombines TRBV10-3 with TRBJ1-1; D not certain. Germline V gives CDR1 ENHRY, CDR2 SYGVKD. This CDR3 comprises 14 residues. The V end lost 3 bases, the J end lost 1 base, and 9 bases lay between the germline ends.

This chain's CDR3 is CASSESWEGYGYTF. Here the CDR3 DNA reads TGTGCCAGCAGTGAATCGTGGGAGGGCTATGGCTACACCTTC. The chain employs TRBV6-1 and TRBJ1-2; D gene uncertain. Deletions cut 2 bases from V and 4 bases from J, with 11 bases between. The germline gives CDR1 MNHNS, CDR2 SASEGT. This CDR3 is 14 amino acids long.